The 4 T cell receptor beta chains given below trace back to one sample, sequenced in a study of blood T cell repertoires in COVID-19. Here immunoSEQ multiplex PCR was the method, and the copy in TCRdb shows in-frame clones only, minus some. The sample records tens of thousands of clones, 75% to 90% being singletons. Sequencing used peripheral blood. The receptors were sampled from a man aged 50 or older with active COVID-19.

V gene TRBV28 combines with J gene TRBJ2-7, with 9 bases fitting TRBD1. The junction had 3 bases not matched to a gene; V was cut back by 2 bases and J by 1 base. Germline CDR1 and CDR2: MDHEN and SYDVKM. The CDR3 has 15 amino acids. As DNA, the CDR3 is TGTGCCAGCAGTTTACCGGGACAGGGATCCTACGAGCAGTACTTC. As protein: CASSLPGQGSYEQYF.

This clone is a singleton in its sample. The rearrangement uses TRBV6-5 and TRBJ2-1, with TRBD1 identical over 10 bases. The V and J ends lost 2 bases and 5 bases, in that order; junction bases with no gene match: 6. This CDR3 has 16 amino acids. Germline assignment: CDR1 MNHEY and CDR2 SVGAGI. The CDR3 DNA sequence: TGTGCCAGCAGTTACCAGGGGACAGGGGCAAACAATGAGCAGTTCTTC. It encodes CASSYQGTGANNEQFF.

This chain links TRBV28 with TRBJ2-7, with a possible D match to TRBD2 (5 bases). Germline V gene data show CDR1 as MDHEN and CDR2 as SYDVKM. V was clipped by 6 bases and J by 0 bases, with 12 bases between them. The CDR3 runs to 14 residues. CDR3 bases: TGTGCCAGCAGCCCCTTACTAGTCTCCTACGAGCAGTACTTC. Its translation is CASSPLLVSYEQYF.

V gene TRBV11-2 combines with J gene TRBJ2-3, with D tentatively TRBD1 (5 bases). The CDR3 has 14 amino acids. Germline-derived CDR1 and CDR2 are SGHAT and FQNNGV. Deletions cut 3 bases from V and 6 bases from J, with 13 bases between. In nucleotides, the CDR3 is TGTGCCAGCAGCTTCTCAGGGTCAGGCGATACGCAGTATTTT. This encodes CASSFSGSGDTQYF.